This note documents a single T cell receptor beta chain sequence. The length of the CDR3 is 15 residues. Germline CDR1 and CDR2: SNHLY and FYNNEI. Trimming left V 6 bases short and J 2 bases short, with 14 bases between. The sample comes from a study of blood T cell repertoires in COVID-19. Study information: The origin of the acute and convalescent COVID-19 samples was the United States, Italy and Spain. Sample material is recorded as cDNA or gDNA derived from T cells, B-cell-depleted T cells, or PBMCs.

Seattle patient enrollment occurred during active infection, with longitudinal follow-up thereafter. As originally analysed: Amplification of reference gene primers provided the estimated nucleated cell counts. The table came from immunoSEQ multiplex PCR; TCRdb's copy has only in-frame clones and leaves some out. Clone size and the V and J calls come from that table; the DNA yielded D and trimming. The sample records about 340,000 clones, roughly 90% being singletons. This rearrangement joins TRBV2 to TRBJ1-5; D is ambiguous. The sequence came from a woman aged 60 to 75 with COVID-19, enrolled during active disease. Source material: peripheral blood. CDR3 in DNA: TGTGCCAGCAGAATGGAGTTGTATGGCAATCAGCCCCAGCATTTT. Translating gives CASRMELYGNQPQHF.